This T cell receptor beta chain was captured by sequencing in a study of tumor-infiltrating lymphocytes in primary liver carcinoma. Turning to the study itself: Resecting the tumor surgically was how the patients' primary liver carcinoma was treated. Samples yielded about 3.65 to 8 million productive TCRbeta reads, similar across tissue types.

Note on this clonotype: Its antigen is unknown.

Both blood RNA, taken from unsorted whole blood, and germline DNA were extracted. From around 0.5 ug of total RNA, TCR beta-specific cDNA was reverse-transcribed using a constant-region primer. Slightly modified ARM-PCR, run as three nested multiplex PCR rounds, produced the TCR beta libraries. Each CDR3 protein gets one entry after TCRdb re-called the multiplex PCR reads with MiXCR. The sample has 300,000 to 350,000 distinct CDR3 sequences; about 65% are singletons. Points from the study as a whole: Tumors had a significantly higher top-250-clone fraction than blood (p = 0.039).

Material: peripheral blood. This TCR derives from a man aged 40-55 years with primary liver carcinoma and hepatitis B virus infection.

CDR3 residues: CASSLFGDEQFF. As DNA, the CDR3 is TGTGCCAGCAGTTTATTCGGGGATGAGCAGTTCTTC. This sequence joins TRBV28 and TRBJ2-1; D might be TRBD2 (5 bases). Per germline, CDR1 MDHEN and CDR2 SYDVKM. Between the trimmed V and J ends, which lost 1 base and 8 bases, there was a span of 6 bases. The CDR3 length is 12 residues.